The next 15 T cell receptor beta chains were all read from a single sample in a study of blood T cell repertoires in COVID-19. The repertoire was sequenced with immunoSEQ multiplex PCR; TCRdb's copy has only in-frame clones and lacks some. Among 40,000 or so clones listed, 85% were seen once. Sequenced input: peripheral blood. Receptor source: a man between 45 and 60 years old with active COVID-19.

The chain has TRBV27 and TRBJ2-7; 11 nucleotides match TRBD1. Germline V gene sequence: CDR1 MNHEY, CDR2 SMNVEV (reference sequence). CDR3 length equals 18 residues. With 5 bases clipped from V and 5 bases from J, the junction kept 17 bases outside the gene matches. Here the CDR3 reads CASSPIRTGGKVANEQYF. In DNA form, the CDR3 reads TGTGCCAGCAGTCCGATCCGGACAGGGGGCAAGGTAGCTAACGAGCAGTACTTC.

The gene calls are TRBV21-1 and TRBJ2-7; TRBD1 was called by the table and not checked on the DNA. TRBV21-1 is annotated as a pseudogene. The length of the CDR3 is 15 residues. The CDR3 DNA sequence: TGTGCCAGCAGCATGAGACAGGGAAGGGGCTACGAGCAGTACTTC. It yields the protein CASSMRQGRGYEQYF.

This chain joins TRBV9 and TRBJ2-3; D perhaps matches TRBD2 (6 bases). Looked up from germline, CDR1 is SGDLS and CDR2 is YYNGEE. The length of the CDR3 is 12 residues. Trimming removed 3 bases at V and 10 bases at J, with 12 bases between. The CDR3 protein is CASSAGGFAQYF. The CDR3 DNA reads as TGTGCCAGCAGCGCCGGGGGTTTCGCGCAGTATTTT.

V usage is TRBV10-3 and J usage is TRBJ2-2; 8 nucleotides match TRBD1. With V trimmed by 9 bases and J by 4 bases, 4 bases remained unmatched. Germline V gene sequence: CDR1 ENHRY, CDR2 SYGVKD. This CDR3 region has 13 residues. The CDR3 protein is CAITGGATGELFF. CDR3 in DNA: TGTGCCATAACAGGGGGAGCCACCGGGGAGCTGTTTTTT.

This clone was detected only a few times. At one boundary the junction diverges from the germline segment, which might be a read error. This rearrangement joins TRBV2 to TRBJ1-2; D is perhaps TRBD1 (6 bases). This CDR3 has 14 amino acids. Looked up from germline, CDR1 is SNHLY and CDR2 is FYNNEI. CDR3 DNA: TGTGCCAGCAGGGAAGACACAGGGAACTATGGCTACACCTTC. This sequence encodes CASREDTGNYGYTF.

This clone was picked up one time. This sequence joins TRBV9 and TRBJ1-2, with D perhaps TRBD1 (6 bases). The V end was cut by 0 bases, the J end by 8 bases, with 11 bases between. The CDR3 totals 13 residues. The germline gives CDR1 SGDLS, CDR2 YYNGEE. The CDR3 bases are TGTGCCAGCAGCGTAGAGGCAGGGGAGGGCTACACCTTC. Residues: CASSVEAGEGYTF.

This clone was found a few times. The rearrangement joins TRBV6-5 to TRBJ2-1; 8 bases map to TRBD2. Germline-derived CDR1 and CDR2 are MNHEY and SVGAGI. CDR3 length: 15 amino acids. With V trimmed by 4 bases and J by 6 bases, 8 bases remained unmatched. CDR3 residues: CASSSGGAPVNEQFF. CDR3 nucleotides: TGTGCCAGCAGTTCCGGGGGGGCTCCTGTCAATGAGCAGTTCTTC.

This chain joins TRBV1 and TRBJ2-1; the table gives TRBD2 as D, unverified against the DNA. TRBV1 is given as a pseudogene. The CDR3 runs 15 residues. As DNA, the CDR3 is TGCACCAGCAGCCTAGGGACTAGCCGTAAAAATGAGCAGTTCTTC. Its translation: CTSSLGTSRKNEQFF.

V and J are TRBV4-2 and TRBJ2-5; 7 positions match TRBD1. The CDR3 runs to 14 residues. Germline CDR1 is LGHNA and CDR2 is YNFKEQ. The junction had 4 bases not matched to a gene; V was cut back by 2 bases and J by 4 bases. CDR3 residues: CASSQKGGGETQYF. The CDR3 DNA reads TGTGCCAGCAGCCAAAAAGGGGGCGGAGAGACCCAGTACTTC.

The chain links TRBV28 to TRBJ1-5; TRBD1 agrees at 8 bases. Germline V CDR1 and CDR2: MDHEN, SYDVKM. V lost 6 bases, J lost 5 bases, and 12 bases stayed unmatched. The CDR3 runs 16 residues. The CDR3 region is CASSPGTGGLYQPQHF. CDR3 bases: TGTGCCAGCAGCCCTGGGACAGGAGGGTTGTATCAGCCCCAGCATTTT.

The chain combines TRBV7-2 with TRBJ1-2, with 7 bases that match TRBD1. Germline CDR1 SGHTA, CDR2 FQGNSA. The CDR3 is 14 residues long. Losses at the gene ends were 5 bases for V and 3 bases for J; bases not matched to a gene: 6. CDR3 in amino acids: CASSPRQGDYGYTF. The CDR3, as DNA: TGTGCCAGCAGCCCCAGACAGGGCGACTATGGCTACACCTTC.

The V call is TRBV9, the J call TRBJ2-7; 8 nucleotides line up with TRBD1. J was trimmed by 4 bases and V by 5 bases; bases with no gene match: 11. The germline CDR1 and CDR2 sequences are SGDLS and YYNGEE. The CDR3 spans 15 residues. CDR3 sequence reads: CASSSDRGVPYEQYF. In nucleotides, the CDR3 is TGTGCCAGCAGTTCCGACAGGGGAGTACCTTACGAGCAGTACTTC.

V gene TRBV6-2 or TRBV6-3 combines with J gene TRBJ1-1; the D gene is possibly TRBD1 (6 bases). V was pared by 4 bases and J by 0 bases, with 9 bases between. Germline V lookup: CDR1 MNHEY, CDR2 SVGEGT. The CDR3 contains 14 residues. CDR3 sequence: CASSFRGMNTEAFF. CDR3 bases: TGTGCCAGCAGTTTCAGGGGCATGAACACTGAAGCTTTCTTT.

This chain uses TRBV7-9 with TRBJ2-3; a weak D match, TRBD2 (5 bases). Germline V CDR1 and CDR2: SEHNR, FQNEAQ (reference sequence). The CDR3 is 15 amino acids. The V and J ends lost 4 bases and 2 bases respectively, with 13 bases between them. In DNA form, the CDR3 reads TGTGCCAGCAGCTCGGAGAGACTACTCACAGATACGCAGTATTTT. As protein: CASSSERLLTDTQYF.

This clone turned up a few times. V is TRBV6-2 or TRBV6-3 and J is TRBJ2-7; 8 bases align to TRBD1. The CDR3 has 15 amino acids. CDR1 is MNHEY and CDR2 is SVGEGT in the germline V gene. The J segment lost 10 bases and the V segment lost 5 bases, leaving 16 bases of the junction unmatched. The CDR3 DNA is TGTGCCAGCAGTACCTCCTCCGGGACAGGAGGGAAACAGTACTTC. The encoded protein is CASSTSSGTGGKQYF.